The source of this TCR beta chain is a study of blood T cells in healthy people across ages. Points from the study as a whole: Naive CD4+ cell counts and diversity both ran higher in long-lived than in aged donors.

Germline assignment: CDR1 SGHTA and CDR2 FQGNSA. The CDR3 totals 15 residues. The V gene lost 1 base and the J gene lost 6 bases, with 13 bases spanning the gap. A second PCR, run for roughly 7 to 11 cycles, used a sample-barcoded 5' primer plus a J-beta primer mix. Unique molecular identifiers of 12 random nucleotides labeled each cDNA. Using its own MiXCR run on the 5' RACE reads, TCRdb lists one record per CDR3 protein. This table has 1.5 million to 2 million distinct CDR3 sequences, roughly 28% appearing once. This clonotype was seen only a few times. Antigen: not known. The sequenced sample consisted of blood. This sequence originates from a woman younger than 45 in good health. This rearrangement joins TRBV7-2 to TRBJ2-1; D tentatively fits TRBD1 or TRBD2 (5 bases each). The DNA for the CDR3 is TGTGCCAGCAGCTTAGACCGGGGCCCCGTCAATGAGCAGTTCTTC. Translated: CASSLDRGPVNEQFF.